This TCR beta chain was captured in a study of cytomegalovirus exposure and HLA in healthy donors. Study as a whole: The 120 validation repertoires used the same platform as the 550 to 850 first-cohort repertoires (as reported by a later analysis). Overall study findings and caveats: The study listed approximately 160 cytomegalovirus-associated TCR beta chains. The TCR clusters that emerged in the first cohort tended, a later analysis found, to co-occur in the roughly 120 validation repertoires.

Libraries were prepared by immunoSEQ multiplex PCR; TCRdb keeps only in-frame clonotypes and omits some of them. The sample yields tens of thousands of clones, just under 95% seen once. Among the approximately 110 subjects of the validation cohort, separate from the approximately 700-subject first cohort, were the donors. As concerns this clone: Its antigen is unknown.

CDR1 and CDR2 (germline): SQVTM, ANQGSEA. The CDR3 totals 15 residues. The ends lost 2 bases at V and 0 bases at J; junction bases unmatched: 5. The chain employs TRBV29-1 and TRBJ2-7; 9 bases align to TRBD2. The sample comprised PBMCs. This TCR derives from a young man in good health and CMV-seronegative. The CDR3: CSVENLAGSSYEQYF. CDR3 in DNA: TGCAGCGTTGAAAATCTAGCGGGGAGCTCCTACGAGCAGTACTTC.